This T cell receptor (beta chain) was captured in a study of blood T cell dynamics during melanoma immunotherapy. At the level of the study: First-line therapy was either pembrolizumab or nivolumab with ipilimumab for metastatic melanoma. General study points: Whether repertoire-driving clones were melanoma-specific could not be determined. PBMC repertoires of eventual disease-control patients split at W3 into clonality or diversity gains.

J gave up 1 base and V 0 bases, and 4 bases lay outside the gene matches. Germline CDR1 SGHRS, CDR2 YFSETQ. The CDR3 length is 17 residues. Concerning this clone: Its target is unknown.

Specified time point: week 3, after first cycle of checkpoint inhibitor. Samples come from before therapy and from week 3 after the first blockade cycle. Repertoires were generated with immunoSEQ multiplex PCR, while TCRdb's copy carries only in-frame clones and drops some. The table includes about 4,900 clones, about 90% detected once. This sequence joins TRBV5-1 and TRBJ2-7; 13 bases are a match to TRBD2. The sample in question was blood, obtained from a patient treated with checkpoint blockade. This TCR derives from a human donor with melanoma. This CDR3 is CASSLALGLAGSYEQYF. CDR3 nucleotide sequence: TGCGCCAGCAGCTTGGCCCTGGGACTAGCGGGATCCTACGAGCAGTACTTC.